The 14 T cell receptor beta chains listed next were all sequenced from one sample in a study of shared clonotypes between healthy human individuals. TCRdb's table, derived via immunoSEQ multiplex PCR, lists solely in-frame clones and lacks some. The table lists 400,000 to 600,000 clones, roughly 95% of them singletons, with about 0.059% in the top ten. The sequenced sample consisted of naive CD4+ T cells sorted from blood. The subset: CD45RA+ positively selected. These receptors were obtained from a woman aged 30 to 39 in good health.

Turning to this clone: This specimen includes other DNA sequences encoding the same CDR3. The chain recombines TRBV5-1 with TRBJ2-2, with unresolved D. V was clipped by 5 bases and J by 5 bases, with 4 bases between them. The CDR3 contains 11 residues. Germline CDR1 is SGHRS and CDR2 is YFSETQ. CDR3 sequence (DNA): TGCGCCAGCAGTGATACCGGGGAGCTGTTTTTT. This encodes CASSDTGELFF.

The V call is TRBV6-5, the J call TRBJ1-1; perhaps TRBD1 as D (5 bases). V was cut by 0 bases and J by 10 bases, with 12 bases left in between. Germline CDR1 is MNHEY and CDR2 is SVGAGI. The length of the CDR3 is 13 residues. The CDR3 protein is CASSYSRGQGAFF. For the CDR3, the DNA is TGTGCCAGCAGTTACTCTAGAGGCCAGGGAGCTTTCTTT.

The chain carries TRBV5-1 and TRBJ2-7, with 11 positions matching TRBD2. This CDR3 contains 15 residues. Germline loops: CDR1 SGHRS, CDR2 YFSETQ. With 4 bases clipped from V and 3 bases from J, the junction kept 6 bases outside the gene matches. The CDR3 DNA sequence: TGCGCCAGCAGCACGGGACTAGCGGACCTCTACGAGCAGTACTTC. It encodes CASSTGLADLYEQYF.

The chain is built from TRBV25-1 and TRBJ2-7, with 10 bases matching TRBD1. Germline lookup yields CDR1 MGHDK and CDR2 SYGVNS. V trimming: 6 bases; J trimming: 4 bases; junction bases outside the gene matches: 3. This CDR3 contains 13 residues. The CDR3 sequence: CASRTGGAYEQYF. CDR3 DNA: TGTGCCAGCAGGACAGGGGGCGCATACGAGCAGTACTTC.

V is TRBV5-1 and J is TRBJ1-2; 8 bases fit TRBD1. The trim removed 0 bases at V and 8 bases at J, leaving 6 bases unmatched. This CDR3 comprises 14 residues. In germline, CDR1 is SGHRS, CDR2 YFSETQ. Written as DNA, the CDR3 is TGCGCCAGCAGCTTGGAGCAGGGGGCGCGAGGCTACACCTTC. Its protein product is CASSLEQGARGYTF.

The chain carries TRBV5-1 and TRBJ1-1; D not resolved. Germline V CDR1 and CDR2: SGHRS, YFSETQ. CDR3 length equals 13 residues. V gave up 2 bases and J gave up 5 bases, with 10 bases separating them. CDR3 loop: CASSFFGGTEAFF. Here the CDR3 DNA reads TGCGCCAGCAGCTTCTTCGGTGGGACTGAAGCTTTCTTT.

This rearrangement joins TRBV30 to TRBJ1-5; 7 positions agree with TRBD1. Looked up from germline, CDR1 is GTSNPN and CDR2 is SVGIG (reference sequence). Unmatched junction bases numbered 5, after V lost 3 bases and J lost 0 bases. CDR3 size: 15 residues. The CDR3 nucleotides read TGTGCCTGGAGCAGGACAGGACTTAGCAATCAGCCCCAGCATTTT. Protein: CAWSRTGLSNQPQHF.

This chain connects TRBV29-1 to TRBJ2-3, with D hard to call. V lost 5 bases and J lost 4, with 10 bases in between. This CDR3 region has 12 residues. Germline V gene lookup returns CDR1 SQVTM and CDR2 ANQGSEA. The DNA of the CDR3 is TGCAGCGTTACTAACTCTTCAGATACGCAGTATTTT. It translates to CSVTNSSDTQYF.

The chain joins TRBV10-3 to TRBJ2-7; TRBD2 might be the D (5 bases). Trimming cost V 0 bases and J 2 bases, with 14 bases left between them. The CDR3 extends over 16 amino acids. Germline V gene data show CDR1 as ENHRY and CDR2 as SYGVKD. CDR3 sequence: CAISESIGLAAYEQYF. The CDR3 DNA follows: TGTGCCATCAGTGAGTCGATAGGGCTAGCAGCCTACGAGCAGTACTTC.

The chain has TRBV18 and TRBJ2-2, with D tentatively TRBD1 or TRBD2 (5 bases each). CDR1 is KGHSH and CDR2 is LQKENI in the germline V gene. This CDR3 is built from 16 residues. V lost 4 bases and J lost 7, with 19 bases in between. The CDR3 DNA sequence: TGTGCCAGCTCACGAGGGGTTAGCGTCAACGGCGGGGAGCTGTTTTTT. This sequence encodes CASSRGVSVNGGELFF.

The chain couples TRBV10-1 to TRBJ2-1, with 7 bases aligning to TRBD1. The CDR3 is 14 amino acids. The trim removed 1 base at V and 7 bases at J, leaving 4 bases unmatched. Germline V gives CDR1 WNHNN, CDR2 SYGVQD (reference sequence). Here the CDR3 reads CASSEFAGGNEQFF. CDR3 sequence (DNA): TGCGCCAGCAGTGAGTTCGCAGGGGGAAATGAGCAGTTCTTC.

The chain employs TRBV7-9 and TRBJ2-7; a possible D gene is TRBD2 (5 bases). CDR1 and CDR2 from the germline V gene are SEHNR and FQNEAQ (reference sequence). The CDR3 is 13 residues long. The V end lost 5 bases, the J end lost 6 bases, and 14 bases lay between the germline ends. CDR3 coding DNA: TGTGCCAGCAGCCAAGACTCACGGGGCGAGCAGTACTTC. This translates into CASSQDSRGEQYF.

This sequence joins TRBV5-6 and TRBJ2-2, with 11 bases identical to TRBD2. Trimming cost V 1 base and J 3 bases; bases outside gene matches: 5. CDR1 and CDR2 (germline): SGHDT, YYEEEE. The CDR3 extends over 17 amino acids. CDR3 nucleotides: TGTGCCAGCAGCTTGAGGGGACTAGCGGAGTACACCGGGGAGCTGTTTTTT. Protein sequence: CASSLRGLAEYTGELFF.

The rearrangement links TRBV29-1 to TRBJ2-6, with 7 bases lining up with TRBD1. The CDR3 has 18 amino acids. Germline values: CDR1 SQVTM, CDR2 ANQGSEA. V lost 2 bases, J lost 0 bases, and 10 bases stayed unmatched. The CDR3 DNA reads TGCAGCGTTGAAAATAGGACAGGTTTACTCTCTGGGGCCAACGTCCTGACTTTC. This translates into CSVENRTGLLSGANVLTF.